The clone carrying this TCR beta chain was detected ten times or more. Its target is not known. Combining iRepertoire HTBI primers with Arm-PCR of CDR3 regions, the authors built TCR beta libraries. MiXCR was run by TCRdb on the multiplex PCR reads, yielding one entry per CDR3 protein. The repertoire includes 300,000 to 400,000 distinct CDR3 sequences, around a fifth of them detected once, and less than 30% sits in the top ten. The data were taken from a study of regulatory T cells in long-lasting Graves disease. The CDR3 is made up of 14 amino acids. Trimming removed 7 bases from V and 2 bases from J; junction bases left unmatched: 7. Germline V gene sequence: CDR1 SGHAT, CDR2 FQNNGV. This sample's time point: persistent/refractory GD, antithyroid drugs over 5 years with positive TRAb. Following extraction of RNA from PBMCs, that RNA was used to make the TCR library. Study findings and constraints: The analysis examined peripheral blood only and excluded thyroid tissue.

Material: peripheral blood mononuclear cells (PBMCs), obtained when the disease was refractory, from a patient treated with antithyroid drugs. This TCR came from a female donor with Graves disease. The chain employs TRBV11-2 and TRBJ2-7, with 8 nucleotides matching TRBD2. CDR3 loop: CASTRSGNTYEQYF. DNA for the CDR3: TGTGCCAGCACTCGTAGCGGGAATACCTACGAGCAGTACTTC.